The sequence of this T cell receptor (beta chain) was determined in a study of T cell changes during pregnancy in multiple sclerosis. Repertoires were generated with immunoSEQ multiplex PCR, while TCRdb's copy carries only in-frame clones and drops some. The sample holds under 60,000 clones, around 94% seen once. Germline CDR1 GTSNPN, CDR2 SVGIG (reference sequence). The CDR3 has 14 residues. V dropped 5 bases and J dropped 6; count of bases not matched to a gene: 9. Only one count was recorded for this clone. This receptor was identified in a female donor with multiple sclerosis, enrolled in a pregnancy study. The input for sequencing was CD4+ T cells from peripheral blood mononuclear cells, taken in the third trimester of pregnancy. The chain couples TRBV30 to TRBJ1-4; TRBD1 matches at 7 bases. CDR3 nucleotides: TGTGCCTGGGACCGTCAGGGGGTTGATGAAAAACTGTTTTTT. Amino acids: CAWDRQGVDEKLFF.